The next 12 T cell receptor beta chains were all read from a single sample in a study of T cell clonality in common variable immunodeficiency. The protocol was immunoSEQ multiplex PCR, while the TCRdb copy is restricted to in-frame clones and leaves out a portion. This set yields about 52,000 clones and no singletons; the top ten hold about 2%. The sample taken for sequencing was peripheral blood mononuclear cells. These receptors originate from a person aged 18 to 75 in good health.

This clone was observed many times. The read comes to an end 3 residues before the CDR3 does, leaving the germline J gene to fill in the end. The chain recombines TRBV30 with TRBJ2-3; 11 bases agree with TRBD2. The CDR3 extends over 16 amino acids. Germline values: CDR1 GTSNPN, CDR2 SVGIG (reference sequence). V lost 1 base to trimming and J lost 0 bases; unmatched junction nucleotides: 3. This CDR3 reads CAWSAGLAGSTDTQYF. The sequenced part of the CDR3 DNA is TGTGCCTGGAGTGCCGGACTAGCGGGTAGCACAGATACG.

CDR3 residues: CASSPRIGAGGTGATNEKLFF. The CDR3 DNA, read in part, is TGTGCCAGCTCACCAAGGATCGGGGCAGGGGGCACAGGGGCAACTAATGAAAAA. The gene calls are TRBV18 and TRBJ1-4; 8 bases are a match to TRBD1. The read terminates 3 residues before the CDR3 end, so the remaining end is supplied by the germline J gene. This CDR3 region has 21 residues. V shed 2 bases and J 0 bases; nucleotides not matched to a gene: 17. CDR1 KGHSH and CDR2 LQKENI come from the germline V gene.

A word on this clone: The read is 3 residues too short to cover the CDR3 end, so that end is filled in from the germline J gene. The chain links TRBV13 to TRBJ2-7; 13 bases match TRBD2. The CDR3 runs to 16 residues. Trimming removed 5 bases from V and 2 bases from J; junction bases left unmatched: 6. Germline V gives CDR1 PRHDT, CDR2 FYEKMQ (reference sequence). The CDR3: CASSPGTSGTAYEQYF. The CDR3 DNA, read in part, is TGTGCCAGCAGCCCGGGGACTAGCGGGACAGCCTACGAG.

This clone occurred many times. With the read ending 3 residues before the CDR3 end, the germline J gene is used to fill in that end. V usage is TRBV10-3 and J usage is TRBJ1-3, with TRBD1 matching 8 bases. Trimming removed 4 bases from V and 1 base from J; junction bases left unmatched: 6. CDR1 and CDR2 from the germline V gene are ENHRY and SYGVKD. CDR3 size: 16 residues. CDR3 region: CAISGTGGISGNTIYF. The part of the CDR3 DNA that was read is TGTGCCATCAGTGGAACAGGGGGTATTTCTGGAAACACC.

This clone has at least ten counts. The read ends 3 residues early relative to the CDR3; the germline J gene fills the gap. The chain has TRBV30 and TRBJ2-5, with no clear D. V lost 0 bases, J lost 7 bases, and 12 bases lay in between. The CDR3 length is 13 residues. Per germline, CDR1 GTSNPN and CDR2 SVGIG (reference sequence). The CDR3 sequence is CAWSVRMKGTQYF. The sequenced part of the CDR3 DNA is TGTGCCTGGAGTGTACGGATGAAGGGGACC.

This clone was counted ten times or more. CDR3 bases read: TGTGCCAGCAGCGCCCGGGACAACTCCTACGAG. It specifies CASSARDNSYE. The complete CDR3 reads CASSARDNSYEQYF. The chain links TRBV14 to TRBJ2-7; tentatively, D is TRBD1 (6 bases). Sequencing ends 3 residues short of the CDR3 end; the germline J gene provides the rest. This CDR3 region has 14 residues. The germline gives CDR1 SGHDN, CDR2 FVKESK. V dropped 5 bases and J dropped 0 bases, with 11 bases sitting between them.

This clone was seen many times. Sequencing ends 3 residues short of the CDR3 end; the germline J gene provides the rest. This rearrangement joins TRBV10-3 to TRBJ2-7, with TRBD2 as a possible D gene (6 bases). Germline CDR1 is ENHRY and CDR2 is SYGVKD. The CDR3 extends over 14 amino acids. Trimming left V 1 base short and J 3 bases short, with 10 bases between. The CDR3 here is CAISEFEEGYEQYF. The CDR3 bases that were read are TGTGCCATCAGTGAGTTCGAGGAGGGCTACGAG.

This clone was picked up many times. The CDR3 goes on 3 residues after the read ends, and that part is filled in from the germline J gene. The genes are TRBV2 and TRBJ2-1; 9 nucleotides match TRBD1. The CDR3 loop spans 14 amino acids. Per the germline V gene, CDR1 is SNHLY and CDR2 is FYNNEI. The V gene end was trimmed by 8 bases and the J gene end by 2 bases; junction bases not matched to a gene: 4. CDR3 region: CASSGQGTYNEQFF. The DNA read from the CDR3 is TGTGCCAGCTCGGGACAGGGAACCTACAATGAG.

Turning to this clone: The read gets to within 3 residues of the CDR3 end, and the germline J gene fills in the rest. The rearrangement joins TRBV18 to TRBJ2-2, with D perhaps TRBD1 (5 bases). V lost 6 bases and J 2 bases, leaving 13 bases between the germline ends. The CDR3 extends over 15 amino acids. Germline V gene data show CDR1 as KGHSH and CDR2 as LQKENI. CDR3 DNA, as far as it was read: TGTGCCAGCTCTCAACAGGAGACCAACACCGGGGAG. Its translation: CASSQQETNTGE. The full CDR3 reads CASSQQETNTGELFF.

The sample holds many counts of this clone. This chain's CDR3 is CASRTPGATGELFF. The part of the CDR3 DNA that was read is TGTGCCAGCAGGACCCCAGGGGCGACCGGGGAG. The chain combines TRBV5-4 with TRBJ2-2; possibly TRBD1 for D (6 bases). The read comes to an end 3 residues before the CDR3 does, leaving the germline J gene to fill in the end. CDR3 length: 14 residues. Germline V gives CDR1 SGHNT, CDR2 YYREEE (reference sequence). V lost 5 bases to trimming and J lost 5 bases, with 13 bases between them. Based on the CDR3 plus reference TRBV5-4 and TRBJ2-2, the full variable domain is ETGVTQSPTHLIKTRGQQVTLRCSSQSGHNTVSWYQQALGQGPQFIFQYYREEENGRGNFPPRFSGLQFPNYSSELNVNALELDDSALYLCASRTPGATGELFFGEGSRLTVL.

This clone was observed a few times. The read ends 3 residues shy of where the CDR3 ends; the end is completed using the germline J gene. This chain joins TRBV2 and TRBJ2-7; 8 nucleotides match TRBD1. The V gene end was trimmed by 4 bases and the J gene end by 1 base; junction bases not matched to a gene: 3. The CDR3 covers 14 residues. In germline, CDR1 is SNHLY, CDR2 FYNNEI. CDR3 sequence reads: CASSAGTGSYEQYF. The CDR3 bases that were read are TGTGCCAGCAGTGCCGGGACAGGTTCCTACGAG. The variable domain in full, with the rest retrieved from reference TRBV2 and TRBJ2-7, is EPEVTQTPSHQVTQMGQEVILRCVPISNHLYFYWYRQILGQKVEFLVSFYNNEISEKSEIFDDQFSVERPDGSNFTLKIRSTKLEDSAMYFCASSAGTGSYEQYFGPGTRLTVT.

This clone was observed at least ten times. This chain's CDR3 is CASSPISGTTGELFF. The CDR3 DNA, read in part, is TGTGCCAGCAGCCCGATAAGCGGGACCACCGGGGAG. The chain employs TRBV12-3 or TRBV12-4 and TRBJ2-2, with 7 bases matching TRBD2. The missing CDR3 end, 3 residues past where the read stops, is filled in from the germline J gene. V was pared by 6 bases and J by 4 bases, with 8 bases of the junction left unmatched. CDR3 size: 15 residues.